This TCR beta chain appears in the sequencing data of a study of cytomegalovirus exposure and HLA in healthy donors. Profiled with immunoSEQ multiplex PCR; TCRdb holds only in-frame clones, not every one. This table holds approximately 80,000 clones, 80% to 95% found once. The V gene lost 1 base and the J gene lost 2 bases, with 14 bases spanning the gap. Per the germline V gene, CDR1 is SGHNT and CDR2 is YYREEE (reference sequence). The CDR3 length is 16 residues. Sequencing was done on a sample of PBMCs. The chain is built from TRBV5-4 and TRBJ2-3, with a possible D match to TRBD1 (6 bases). This receptor was obtained from a woman between 25 and 40 years old in good health and CMV-seronegative. CDR3 amino acids: CASSLKHRTVTDTQYF. The DNA of the CDR3 is TGTGCCAGCAGCTTGAAACATCGGACAGTCACAGATACGCAGTATTTT.